Following are 24 T cell receptor beta chains from one sample sequenced in a study of T cell responses to AZD1222 COVID-19 vaccine. Libraries were prepared by immunoSEQ multiplex PCR; TCRdb keeps only in-frame clonotypes and omits some of them. The sample contains about 110,000 clones, about 80% of which appear only once. This specimen consisted of peripheral blood, obtained on day 0 of AZD1222 vaccination. All receptors come from an adult in good health.

The chain employs TRBV7-2 and TRBJ1-4, with TRBD1 as a possible D gene (6 bases). The CDR3 is 15 residues long. Germline CDR1 SGHTA, CDR2 FQGNSA. Trimming took 1 base from V and 8 from J, leaving 14 bases between them. CDR3 protein: CASSLDSRGGEKLFF. Here the CDR3 DNA reads TGTGCCAGCAGCTTAGATAGCAGGGGTGGCGAAAAACTGTTTTTT.

The rearrangement joins TRBV5-6 to TRBJ1-2, with TRBD1 as a possible D gene (5 bases). V shed 4 bases and J shed 4 bases, with 20 bases lying between them. CDR1 is SGHDT, CDR2 YYEEEE, per germline. There are 16 residues in the CDR3. CDR3 region: CASSVGGALGTYGYTF. In nucleotides, the CDR3 is TGTGCCAGCAGCGTGGGCGGGGCCCTTGGGACCTATGGCTACACCTTC.

This sequence joins TRBV6-2 or TRBV6-3 and TRBJ1-4; TRBD1 might be the D (5 bases). The V end was cut by 2 bases, the J end by 7 bases, with 8 bases between. Germline V gene sequence: CDR1 MNHEY, CDR2 SVGEGT. CDR3 size: 13 residues. As DNA, the CDR3 is TGTGCCAGCAGTTACCTCCAGGGTGAAAAACTGTTTTTT. Translation gives CASSYLQGEKLFF.

This clone is a singleton in its sample. The chain employs TRBV27 and TRBJ1-5, with D possibly being TRBD1 (5 bases). The germline V and J ends were trimmed by 2 bases and 1 base, with 15 bases remaining between them. The length of the CDR3 is 17 residues. Germline V gene data show CDR1 as MNHEY and CDR2 as SMNVEV (reference sequence). The CDR3 protein is CASSLGLPGRSNQPQHF. In nucleotides, the CDR3 is TGTGCCAGCAGTTTAGGACTACCGGGACGGAGCAATCAGCCCCAGCATTTT.

The chain joins TRBV7-2 to TRBJ2-3; D gene unclear. Germline V gene sequence: CDR1 SGHTA, CDR2 FQGNSA. The CDR3 spans 14 residues. V was clipped by 0 bases and J by 7 bases, with 11 bases between them. In DNA, the CDR3 is TGTGCCAGCAGCTTAGCGACCGGGCCCAATACGCAGTATTTT. It encodes CASSLATGPNTQYF. The full variable domain, rest sourced from reference TRBV7-2 and TRBJ2-3, is GAGVSQSPSNKVTEKGKDVELRCDPISGHTALYWYRQSLGQGLEFLIYFQGNSAPDKSGLPSDRFSAERTGGSVSTLTIQRTQQEDSAVYLCASSLATGPNTQYFGPGTRLTVL.

This clone was observed many times. J is TRBJ2-1 and V is TRBV27; TRBD2 is a possible D gene (7 bases). The V gene's germline CDR1 is MNHEY and CDR2 SMNVEV (reference sequence). The CDR3 contains 13 residues. The germline V and J ends were trimmed by 7 bases and 9 bases, with 16 bases remaining between them. CDR3 sequence reads: CASMTGGRGEQFF. The CDR3 DNA reads TGTGCCAGCATGACGGGGGGCCGAGGTGAGCAGTTCTTC.

The chain is built from TRBV6-5 and TRBJ1-2; D is perhaps TRBD1 (5 bases). This CDR3 comprises 14 residues. CDR1 is MNHEY and CDR2 is SVGAGI in the germline V gene. Trimming left V 10 bases short and J 4 bases short, with 19 bases between. CDR3 nucleotides: TGTGCCACCCGCCTGGGGGAGGGTCTCTATGGCTACACCTTC. Protein product: CATRLGEGLYGYTF.

The V gene is TRBV6-2 or TRBV6-3, the J gene TRBJ1-6; 8 bases map to TRBD1. The CDR3 is made up of 17 amino acids. V gave up 0 bases and J gave up 9 bases; unmatched junction bases: 10. Germline V gene data show CDR1 as MNHEY and CDR2 as SVGEGT. In DNA, the CDR3 is TGTGCCAGCAGTTACTCGAGTGACAGGGGAGGTGGTTCACCCCTCCACTTT. Encoded protein: CASSYSSDRGGGSPLHF.

The rearrangement links TRBV6-2 or TRBV6-3 to TRBJ2-1; either TRBD1 or TRBD2 may fit D (5 bases each). V dropped 0 bases and J dropped 6 bases, with 15 bases sitting between them. Per the germline V gene, CDR1 is MNHEY and CDR2 is SVGEGT. The CDR3 sequence is 16 residues long. The CDR3 DNA reads TGTGCCAGCAGTTACTCCCGGGACCTACCTCCCAATGAGCAGTTCTTC. Translating it yields CASSYSRDLPPNEQFF.

The J gene is TRBJ1-2, the V gene TRBV3-1 (or the pseudogene TRBV3-2); TRBD1 aligns across 7 bases. Germline values: CDR1 LGHDT, CDR2 YNNKEL (reference sequence). The V and J ends lost 0 bases and 7 bases, in that order; junction bases with no gene match: 5. The CDR3 spans 14 residues. CDR3 DNA: TGTGCCAGCAGCCAAGAGGGACAGTATTCTGGCTACACCTTC. Protein sequence: CASSQEGQYSGYTF.

This clone turned up a few times. The gene calls are TRBV4-3 and TRBJ1-2; 10 bases align to TRBD1. Germline loops: CDR1 LGHNA, CDR2 YSLEER. The J segment lost 10 bases and the V segment lost 0 bases, leaving 11 bases of the junction unmatched. This CDR3 contains 16 residues. The CDR3, as DNA: TGCGCCAGCAGCCAAGATCCCTGGACAGGGGGTTCTGCCTACACCTTC. Encoded protein: CASSQDPWTGGSAYTF.

The sample holds a few counts of this clone. The chain links TRBV19 to TRBJ1-3, with a possible D match to TRBD1 (6 bases). The V and J ends lost 5 bases and 4 bases respectively, with 12 bases between them. The CDR3 spans 14 residues. Germline V gene data show CDR1 as LNHDA and CDR2 as SQIVND (reference sequence). The CDR3 spells CASSPSRGGNTIYF. The CDR3 DNA reads as TGTGCCAGTAGTCCTTCCAGGGGAGGAAACACCATATATTTT. Drawing the rest from reference TRBV19 and TRBJ1-3, the complete variable domain is DGGITQSPKYLFRKEGQNVTLSCEQNLNHDAMYWYRQDPGQGLRLIYYSQIVNDFQKGDIAEGYSVSREKKESFPLTVTSAQKNPTAFYLCASSPSRGGNTIYFGEGSWLTVV.

The chain recombines TRBV7-8 with TRBJ2-7; D is possibly TRBD1 (6 bases). Germline CDR1 and CDR2: SGHVS and FQNEAQ. Trimming took off 8 bases at V and 2 bases at J, with 10 bases between the two ends. The CDR3 has 12 amino acids. The CDR3 reads CASRGQTYEQYF. The CDR3 DNA sequence: TGTGCCAGCCGAGGACAGACCTACGAGCAGTACTTC.

This clone was observed a handful of times. V is TRBV4-3 and J is TRBJ1-2, with TRBD1 as a possible D gene (5 bases). This CDR3 is built from 16 residues. Trimming shortened V by 0 bases and J by 6 bases, and 17 bases separated the two germline ends. From germline, CDR1 is LGHNA and CDR2 YSLEER. The DNA for the CDR3 is TGCGCCAGCAGCCAAGATCAGGGATGGGCGGGGAATGGCTACACCTTC. Amino acids: CASSQDQGWAGNGYTF.

The chain is built from TRBV5-4 and TRBJ2-7, with 9 bases aligning to TRBD1. Per the germline V gene, CDR1 is SGHNT and CDR2 is YYREEE (reference sequence). The CDR3 runs to 16 residues. J gave up 2 bases and V 4 bases, and 10 bases lay outside the gene matches. CDR3 in amino acids: CASSITGTGKPYEQYF. DNA for the CDR3: TGTGCCAGCAGCATAACCGGGACAGGGAAGCCCTACGAGCAGTACTTC.

The J gene is TRBJ2-7, the V gene TRBV2, with D unclear. The CDR3 contains 14 residues. Trimming removed 5 bases from V and 2 bases from J, with 13 bases in between. CDR1 and CDR2 (germline): SNHLY, FYNNEI. The DNA for the CDR3 is TGTGCCAGCAGTCCGGACGGGTTAGCCTACGAGCAGTACTTC. Protein: CASSPDGLAYEQYF. Full variable domain (remainder filled in from reference TRBV2 and TRBJ2-7): EPEVTQTPSHQVTQMGQEVILRCVPISNHLYFYWYRQILGQKVEFLVSFYNNEISEKSEIFDDQFSVERPDGSNFTLKIRSTKLEDSAMYFCASSPDGLAYEQYFGPGTRLTVT.

The gene calls are TRBV5-6 and TRBJ2-7; the match to TRBD1 covers 10 bases. The CDR3 totals 14 residues. CDR1 SGHDT and CDR2 YYEEEE come from the germline V gene. Trimming took 6 bases from V and 2 from J; bases not matched to a gene: 5. The CDR3 region has the DNA TGTGCCAGCAACTTCGGGACAGGGGCCTACGAGCAGTACTTC. Protein: CASNFGTGAYEQYF.

The J gene is TRBJ2-5, the V gene TRBV23-1; D may match TRBD1 or TRBD2 (5 bases each). TRBV23-1 is an ORF, and what it does is uncertain. CDR3 length: 15 residues. V lost 7 bases and J 2 bases, leaving 17 bases between the germline ends. CDR3 in amino acids: CASTLSGNRQETQYF. CDR3 DNA: TGCGCCAGCACGCTGTCGGGGAACAGGCAAGAGACCCAGTACTTC.

The gene calls are TRBV7-9 and TRBJ2-7; D call uncertain. Germline V gives CDR1 SEHNR, CDR2 FQNEAQ (reference sequence). Trimming removed 5 bases from V and 7 bases from J, with 12 bases in between. The CDR3 has 12 amino acids. The CDR3 nucleotides are TGTGCCAGCAGCCTAACGGTGTGGGAGCAGTACTTC. This translates into CASSLTVWEQYF.

V gene TRBV7-9 combines with J gene TRBJ2-7, with D perhaps given as TRBD1 or TRBD2 (5 bases each). V was cut by 2 bases and J by 7 bases, with 18 bases left in between. Germline CDR1 is SEHNR and CDR2 is FQNEAQ (reference sequence). CDR3 length: 15 residues. This CDR3 is CASSLSGTQNGEQYF. The CDR3, as DNA: TGTGCCAGCAGCTTATCCGGGACCCAGAATGGGGAGCAGTACTTC.

This clone was observed a single time. This chain uses TRBV11-3 with TRBJ2-1; weak D call: TRBD1 (5 bases). This CDR3 spans 14 amino acids. Per germline, CDR1 SGHNT and CDR2 YENEEA. The V gene lost 1 base and the J gene lost 5 bases, with 9 bases spanning the gap. The CDR3 loop reads CASSLGQTNNEQFF. CDR3 DNA sequence: TGTGCCAGCAGCTTAGGACAGACAAACAATGAGCAGTTCTTC.

This clone was picked up a small number of times. This chain links TRBV11-2 with TRBJ2-1; 13 bases line up with TRBD2. The CDR3 runs to 17 residues. V shed 3 bases and J 7 bases; nucleotides not matched to a gene: 9. CDR1 SGHAT and CDR2 FQNNGV come from the germline V gene. CDR3: CASSLGLLAGGPNEQFF. In DNA, the CDR3 is TGTGCCAGCAGCTTGGGCTTACTAGCGGGGGGGCCTAATGAGCAGTTCTTC.

J is TRBJ1-4 and V is TRBV5-5, with TRBD1 matching 7 bases. CDR3 length equals 16 residues. Germline trimming cut 3 bases from V and 3 bases from J; bases unmatched to any gene: 8. CDR1 SGHKS and CDR2 YYEKEE come from the germline V gene (reference sequence). The DNA for the CDR3 is TGTGCCAGCAGCTATGTCCCGGGACAGTCTAATGAAAAACTGTTTTTT. Its translation is CASSYVPGQSNEKLFF.

The chain uses TRBV19 and TRBJ1-6; possible D gene TRBD1, 6 bases. CDR3 size: 13 residues. The V gene's germline CDR1 is LNHDA and CDR2 SQIVND (reference sequence). The ends were cut back, 6 bases at V and 9 bases at J, with 12 bases in the middle. The CDR3 spells CASRRDIVSPLHF. The CDR3 DNA reads TGTGCCAGTAGGCGGGACATAGTTTCACCCCTCCACTTT.